These 9 T cell receptor beta chains share one sample of origin, sequenced in a study of blood T cell repertoires in COVID-19. Produced via immunoSEQ multiplex PCR; TCRdb's table is partial and in-frame only. Of a few hundred thousand clones listed, roughly 86% were seen once; the top ten hold 3% to 3.5%. The sample consisted of peripheral blood. These receptors were collected from a man between 60 and 75 years old with acute or convalescent COVID-19.

The chain couples TRBV9 to TRBJ1-4; 7 positions agree with TRBD1. Germline V gene data show CDR1 as SGDLS and CDR2 as YYNGEE. The CDR3 is 16 residues long. Trimming cost V 4 bases and J 4 bases; bases outside gene matches: 10. CDR3 region: CASSPTPTGINEKLFF. The CDR3 region has the DNA TGTGCCAGCAGCCCCACCCCGACAGGGATTAATGAAAAACTGTTTTTT.

V is TRBV24-1 and J is TRBJ2-6; TRBD1 might be the D (5 bases). Germline CDR1 KGHDR, CDR2 SFDVKD. V was trimmed by 3 bases and J by 0 bases, leaving 20 bases between them. This CDR3 is 20 amino acids long. CDR3 DNA: TGTGCCACCAGTGATCCCCTCCCCGCAGGGCCAAGCTCTGGGGCCAACGTCCTGACTTTC. Translation: CATSDPLPAGPSSGANVLTF.

In this sample, this clone turned up once. The chain carries TRBV11-2 and TRBJ2-3; 9 bases are shared with TRBD2. Per the germline V gene, CDR1 is SGHAT and CDR2 is FQNNGV. With V trimmed by 6 bases and J by 4 bases, 5 bases remained unmatched. This CDR3 is built from 14 residues. CDR3 coding DNA: TGTGCCAGCAGTTATAGCGGGGGTCCAGATACGCAGTATTTT. This translates into CASSYSGGPDTQYF.

This sequence joins TRBV11-2 and TRBJ2-7; TRBD1 matches 7 bases. V shed 1 base and J 3 bases; nucleotides not matched to a gene: 6. CDR1 is SGHAT, CDR2 FQNNGV, per germline. The CDR3 sequence is 15 residues long. CDR3 coding DNA: TGTGCCAGCAGCTTAGCCTTATCAGGGGGCTACGAGCAGTACTTC. This gives the protein CASSLALSGGYEQYF.

The J gene is TRBJ1-2, the V gene TRBV29-1; D possibly corresponds to TRBD1 (5 bases). Germline values: CDR1 SQVTM, CDR2 ANQGSEA. The V end was cut by 3 bases, the J end by 8 bases, with 16 bases between. This CDR3 contains 13 residues. In DNA form, the CDR3 reads TGCAGCGTTGATGCAGGGTCTTTTGGGGGCTACACCTTC. It specifies CSVDAGSFGGYTF.

As to this clone: Additional DNA sequences in this sample encode the identical CDR3. The rearrangement uses TRBV7-3 and TRBJ2-3; 9 bases line up with TRBD2. Germline CDR1 SGHTA, CDR2 FQGTGA. The CDR3 is made up of 15 amino acids. After removal of 2 bases from V and 2 bases from J, the junction contained 2 bases not matched to a gene. The CDR3 sequence: CASSLAGGSTDTQYF. The DNA for the CDR3 is TGTGCCAGCAGCTTAGCGGGGGGGTCCACAGATACGCAGTATTTT.

The V gene is TRBV5-6, the J gene TRBJ2-2, with D tentatively TRBD1 (7 bases). CDR3 length equals 15 residues. V lost 0 bases, J lost 5 bases, and 11 bases lay in between. Germline V lookup: CDR1 SGHDT, CDR2 YYEEEE. The DNA of the CDR3 is TGTGCCAGCAGCTTGGTGCCAGGGGGGACCGGGGAGCTGTTTTTT. Amino acid sequence: CASSLVPGGTGELFF.

V is TRBV7-9 and J is TRBJ2-3; D is possibly TRBD2 (6 bases). The germline gives CDR1 SEHNR, CDR2 FQNEAQ (reference sequence). This CDR3 has 16 amino acids. V was cut by 3 bases and J by 6 bases, with 19 bases left in between. The CDR3 DNA reads TGTGCCAGCAGCTTCCCATCCGGGACTGGGGCGGATACGCAGTATTTT. Residues: CASSFPSGTGADTQYF.

This chain uses TRBV7-9 with TRBJ1-1; 10 nucleotides agree with TRBD1. The germline CDR1 and CDR2 sequences are SEHNR and FQNEAQ (reference sequence). The V and J ends lost 5 bases and 3 bases, in that order; junction bases with no gene match: 9. The CDR3 consists of 16 residues. DNA for the CDR3: TGTGCCAGCAGCCCGGACAGGGGGTTTAGATACACTGAAGCTTTCTTT. It is translated as CASSPDRGFRYTEAFF.